These 7 T cell receptor beta chains originate from one sample sequenced in a study of Graves' ophthalmopathy and Graves' hyperthyroidism. RNA transcripts provided the template for amplifying TCR beta CDR3 regions. An initial RT-PCR round employing HTBI primers preceded a second-round multiplex PCR. MiXCR was run by TCRdb on the multiplex PCR reads, yielding one entry per CDR3 protein. The profile covers about 620,000 distinct CDR3 sequences, with 20% to 25% appearing a single time and approximately 6.5% taken by the ten largest. The source material was peripheral blood. All receptors come from a woman in her late teens or twenties with stable Graves' hyperthyroidism. Some clones in this sample may be carry-over from other donors' samples.

The gene calls are TRBV20-1 and TRBJ2-7; D is unresolved. The CDR3 sequence is 11 residues long. Per the germline V gene, CDR1 is DFQATT and CDR2 is SNEGSKA (reference sequence). The CDR3 DNA reads TGCAGCTCAAGACGCTCCTACGAGCAGTACTTC. This translates into CSSRRSYEQYF.

This clonotype was seen ten or more times. The CDR3 is CSVVHLNTEAFF. In DNA, the CDR3 is TGCAGCGTTGTTCATCTGAACACTGAAGCTTTCTTT. V is TRBV29-1 and J is TRBJ1-1, with D uncertain. Trimming pared 4 bases from V and 0 bases from J, leaving 6 bases between. Germline assignment: CDR1 SQVTM and CDR2 ANQGSEA. The CDR3 totals 12 residues.

This clonotype was picked up many times. This chain uses TRBV19 with TRBJ2-7; the D is unclear. V lost 3 bases and J lost 3, with 6 bases in between. The germline CDR1 and CDR2 sequences are LNHDA and SQIVND (reference sequence). This CDR3 spans 12 amino acids. In nucleotides, the CDR3 is TGTGCCAGTAGTATTGGCGGCTACGAGCAGTACTTC. It is translated as CASSIGGYEQYF.

This clonotype has at least ten counts. The chain links TRBV10-3 to TRBJ1-1; 8 bases fit TRBD1. Germline V gives CDR1 ENHRY, CDR2 SYGVKD. V lost 0 bases and J lost 8; bases outside the gene matches: 2. The CDR3 contains 13 residues. CDR3 protein: CAISESWDREAFF. In DNA, the CDR3 is TGTGCCATCAGTGAGTCTTGGGACAGGGAAGCTTTCTTT.

This rearrangement joins TRBV20-1 to TRBJ2-7, with D uncertain. This CDR3 is 14 amino acids long. Germline V gene sequence: CDR1 DFQATT, CDR2 SNEGSKA (reference sequence). Trimming left V 6 bases short and J 6 bases short, with 21 bases between. The CDR3, as DNA: TGCAGTGCAAGTGTTCCTATCCTTATGGGCGAGCAGTACTTC. Translation: CSASVPILMGEQYF.

The CDR3 coding sequence is TGCGCCAGCAGCCAAGAAGGACAAAACCTCGCCAGCAATCAGCCCCAGCATTTT. Translation: CASSQEGQNLASNQPQHF. V gene TRBV4-1 combines with J gene TRBJ1-5; perhaps TRBD1 as D (5 bases). V dropped 0 bases and J dropped 1 base, with 16 bases sitting between them. The CDR3 covers 18 residues. The germline gives CDR1 MGHRA, CDR2 YSYEKL.

The table lists this clonotype with many counts. The V and J genes are TRBV11-1 and TRBJ1-5; D may be TRBD1 (6 bases). The CDR3 is 17 residues long. The germline V gene encodes CDR1 SGHAT and CDR2 FQDESV (reference sequence). The V gene lost 1 base and the J gene lost 2 bases, with 15 bases spanning the gap. As DNA, the CDR3 is TGTGCCAGCAGCTTAGGGGCCAGGGGTCTGCGCAATCAGCCCCAGCATTTT. Its protein is CASSLGARGLRNQPQHF. Variable domain in full (rest from reference TRBV11-1 and TRBJ1-5): EAEVAQSPRYKITEKSQAVAFWCDPISGHATLYWYRQILGQGPELLVQFQDESVVDDSQLPKDRFSAERLKGVDSTLKIQPAELGDSAMYLCASSLGARGLRNQPQHFGDGTRLSIL.